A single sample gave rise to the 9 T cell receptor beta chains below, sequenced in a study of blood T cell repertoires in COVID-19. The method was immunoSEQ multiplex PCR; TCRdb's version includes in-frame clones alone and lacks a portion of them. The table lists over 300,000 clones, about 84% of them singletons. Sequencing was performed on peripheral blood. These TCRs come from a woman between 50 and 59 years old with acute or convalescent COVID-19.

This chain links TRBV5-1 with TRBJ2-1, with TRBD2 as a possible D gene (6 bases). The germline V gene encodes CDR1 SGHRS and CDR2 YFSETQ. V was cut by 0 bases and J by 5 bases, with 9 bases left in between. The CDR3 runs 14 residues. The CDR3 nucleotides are TGCGCCAGCAGCTTGGACGGGGGAAACAATGAGCAGTTCTTC. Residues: CASSLDGGNNEQFF.

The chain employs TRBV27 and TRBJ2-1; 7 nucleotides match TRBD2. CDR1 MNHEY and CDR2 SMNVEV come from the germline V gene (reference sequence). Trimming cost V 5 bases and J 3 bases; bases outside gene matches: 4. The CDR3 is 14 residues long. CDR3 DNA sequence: TGTGCCAGCAGTCCGGGACTATTCTACAATGAGCAGTTCTTC. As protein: CASSPGLFYNEQFF.

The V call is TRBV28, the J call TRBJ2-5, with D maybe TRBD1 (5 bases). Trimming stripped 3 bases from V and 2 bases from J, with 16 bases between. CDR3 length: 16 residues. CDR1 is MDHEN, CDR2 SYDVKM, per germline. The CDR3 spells CASSFGAGSTQETQYF. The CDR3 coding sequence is TGTGCCAGCAGTTTTGGGGCAGGGTCCACTCAAGAGACCCAGTACTTC.

Here the CDR3 DNA reads TGCGCCAGCAGCTTGATCTTGCGTCAACTAGCGGGAGTGTTTGTGACCTACAATGAGCAGTTCTTC. Translating gives CASSLILRQLAGVFVTYNEQFF. This chain links TRBV5-1 with TRBJ2-1; TRBD2 aligns across 11 bases. CDR3 length equals 22 residues. Germline trimming cut 1 base from V and 2 bases from J; bases unmatched to any gene: 20. The V gene's germline CDR1 is SGHRS and CDR2 YFSETQ.

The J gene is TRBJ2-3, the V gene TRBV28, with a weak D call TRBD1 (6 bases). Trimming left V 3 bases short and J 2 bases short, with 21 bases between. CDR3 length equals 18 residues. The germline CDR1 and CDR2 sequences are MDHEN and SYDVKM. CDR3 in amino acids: CASSFSTPGDWNTDTQYF. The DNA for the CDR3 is TGTGCCAGCAGTTTCTCAACCCCAGGGGATTGGAACACAGATACGCAGTATTTT.

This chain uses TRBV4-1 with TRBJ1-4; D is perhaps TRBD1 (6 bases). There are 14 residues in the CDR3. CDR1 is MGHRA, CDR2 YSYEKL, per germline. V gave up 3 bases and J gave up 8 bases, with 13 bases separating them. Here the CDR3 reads CASSHPSGVEKLFF. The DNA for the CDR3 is TGCGCCAGCAGCCATCCCTCAGGGGTAGAAAAACTGTTTTTT.

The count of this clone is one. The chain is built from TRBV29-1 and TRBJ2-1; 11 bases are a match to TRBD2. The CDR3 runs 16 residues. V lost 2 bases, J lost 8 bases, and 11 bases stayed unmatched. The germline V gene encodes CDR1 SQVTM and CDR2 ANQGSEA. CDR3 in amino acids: CSVELGTSGSIDEQFF. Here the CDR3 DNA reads TGCAGCGTTGAATTGGGTACTAGCGGGAGTATCGATGAGCAGTTCTTC.

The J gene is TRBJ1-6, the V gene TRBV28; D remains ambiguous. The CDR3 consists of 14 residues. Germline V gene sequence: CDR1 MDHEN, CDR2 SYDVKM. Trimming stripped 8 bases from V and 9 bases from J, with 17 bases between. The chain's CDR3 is CASEGHGFGSPLHF. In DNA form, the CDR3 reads TGTGCCAGCGAAGGCCACGGGTTCGGTTCACCCCTCCACTTT. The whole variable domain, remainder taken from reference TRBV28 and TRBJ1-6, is DVKVTQSSRYLVKRTGEKVFLECVQDMDHENMFWYRQDPGLGLRLIYFSYDVKMKEKGDIPEGYSVSREKKERFSLILESASTNQTSMYLCASEGHGFGSPLHFGNGTRLTVT.

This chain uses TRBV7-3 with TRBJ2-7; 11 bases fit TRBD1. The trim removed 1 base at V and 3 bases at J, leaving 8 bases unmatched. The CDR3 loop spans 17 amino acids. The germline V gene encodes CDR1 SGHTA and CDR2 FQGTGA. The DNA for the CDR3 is TGTGCCAGCAGCTTAAGTCCCACCGGGACAGGGGGCTACGAGCAGTACTTC. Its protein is CASSLSPTGTGGYEQYF. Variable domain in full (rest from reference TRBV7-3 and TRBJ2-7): GAGVSQTPSNKVTEKGKYVELRCDPISGHTALYWYRQSLGQGPEFLIYFQGTGAADDSGLPNDRFFAVRPEGSVSTLKIQRTERGDSAVYLCASSLSPTGTGGYEQYFGPGTRLTVT.